The 11 T cell receptor beta chains in this list originate from one sample, sequenced in a study of blood T cell repertoires in COVID-19. Sequencing was performed with immunoSEQ multiplex PCR; in TCRdb, only in-frame clones are kept and a portion is missing. The data hold a few hundred thousand clones, with about 90% observed a single time. The sequenced material came from peripheral blood. These receptors all stem from a woman in her seventies with COVID-19, enrolled during active disease.

This chain uses TRBV7-2 with TRBJ2-3, with a tentative D call TRBD1 (6 bases). V was pared by 0 bases and J by 7 bases, with 17 bases between. Germline values: CDR1 SGHTA, CDR2 FQGNSA. The CDR3 contains 16 residues. CDR3 DNA: TGTGCCAGCAGCTTAGCGCCCGCGACAGGACATAATACGCAGTATTTT. Translating gives CASSLAPATGHNTQYF.

This chain joins TRBV11-2 and TRBJ2-7; D perhaps matches TRBD2 (6 bases). This CDR3 is 15 amino acids long. V was shortened by 1 base and J by 5 bases, with 15 bases between the two germline ends. Per the germline V gene, CDR1 is SGHAT and CDR2 is FQNNGV. The CDR3 loop is CASSLGVVGGHEQYF. CDR3 DNA sequence: TGTGCCAGCAGCTTAGGGGTAGTGGGGGGTCACGAGCAGTACTTC.

This clone appeared a few times. The chain links TRBV5-4 to TRBJ2-1; D call uncertain. V dropped 4 bases and J dropped 6 bases, with 5 bases sitting between them. The germline gives CDR1 SGHNT, CDR2 YYREEE (reference sequence). The length of the CDR3 is 11 residues. The CDR3 reads CASSIGNEQFF. The CDR3 DNA is TGTGCCAGCAGCATCGGCAATGAGCAGTTCTTC.

This chain links TRBV5-1 with TRBJ2-2, with D maybe TRBD2 (6 bases). This CDR3 is built from 14 residues. V was trimmed by 1 base and J by 4 bases, leaving 8 bases between them. Per the germline V gene, CDR1 is SGHRS and CDR2 is YFSETQ. CDR3 nucleotides: TGCGCCAGCAGCTTGCGGGGGACCACCGGGGAGCTGTTTTTT. It is translated as CASSLRGTTGELFF.

The chain is built from TRBV4-2 and TRBJ2-2; TRBD1 is a possible D gene (5 bases). The CDR3 is 16 residues long. V lost 0 bases and J lost 2, with 10 bases in between. Looked up from germline, CDR1 is LGHNA and CDR2 is YNFKEQ. For the CDR3, the DNA is TGTGCCAGCAGCCAAGAACCTCAGGGAAACACCGGGGAGCTGTTTTTT. As protein: CASSQEPQGNTGELFF.

This chain uses TRBV12-3 or TRBV12-4 with TRBJ1-2, with D tentatively TRBD1 (5 bases). Trimming pared 3 bases from V and 4 bases from J, leaving 9 bases between. This CDR3 spans 13 amino acids. CDR3 region: CASSFTGTYGYTF. The CDR3 DNA sequence: TGTGCCAGCAGTTTTACAGGAACCTATGGCTACACCTTC.

The chain joins TRBV3-1 (or the pseudogene TRBV3-2) to TRBJ2-5, with D maybe TRBD1 (5 bases). The germline V gene has CDR1 LGHDT and CDR2 YNNKEL (reference sequence). Trimming shortened V by 4 bases and J by 2 bases, and 11 bases separated the two germline ends. This CDR3 spans 14 amino acids. DNA for the CDR3: TGTGCCAGCAGCCCCAGGGTAGGACAAGAGACCCAGTACTTC. This translates into CASSPRVGQETQYF.

The chain employs TRBV18 and TRBJ2-7; TRBD2 is a possible D gene (5 bases). With 0 bases removed from V and 6 bases from J, the gap between germline ends came to 9 bases. The germline V gene has CDR1 KGHSH and CDR2 LQKENI. This CDR3 has 13 residues. CDR3 residues: CASSPPMAGEQYF. In nucleotides, the CDR3 is TGTGCCAGCTCACCACCGATGGCGGGCGAGCAGTACTTC.

This sequence joins TRBV29-1 and TRBJ2-3, with a tentative D call TRBD2 (5 bases). The V and J ends lost 4 bases and 3 bases respectively, with 11 bases between them. Per germline, CDR1 SQVTM and CDR2 ANQGSEA. This CDR3 is 13 amino acids long. The CDR3 DNA reads as TGCAGCGTTGGGGAGTTGGTTACAGATACGCAGTATTTT. Translating gives CSVGELVTDTQYF.

The chain recombines TRBV6-6 with TRBJ1-5; D unresolved. Germline CDR1 and CDR2: MNHNY and SVGAGI (reference sequence). V gave up 5 bases and J gave up 5 bases, with 16 bases separating them. This CDR3 is built from 15 residues. The CDR3 nucleotides read TGTGCCAGCAGTACCCAACCGGGGTTCGATCAGCCCCAGCATTTT. Its translation: CASSTQPGFDQPQHF.

This chain connects TRBV6-5 to TRBJ1-1; unclear D gene. Germline lookup yields CDR1 MNHEY and CDR2 SVGAGI. V was shortened by 0 bases and J by 4 bases, with 12 bases between the two germline ends. The CDR3 runs to 15 residues. The CDR3 sequence: CASSYSSTGGTEAFF. In nucleotides, the CDR3 is TGTGCCAGCAGTTACTCTTCGACGGGAGGCACTGAAGCTTTCTTT.